Below are 11 T cell receptor beta chains sequenced from a single sample in a study of T cell responses to AZD1222 COVID-19 vaccine. The assay was immunoSEQ multiplex PCR, and TCRdb's table has in-frame clones only and misses some. The sample has some 130,000 clones; 70% to 90% are singletons. The input for sequencing was peripheral blood, taken on day 0 of AZD1222 vaccination. Receptors originate from an adult in good health.

This clone came up a few times. This chain uses TRBV28 with TRBJ2-2; D is unclear. CDR3 length: 14 amino acids. Germline V gene data show CDR1 as MDHEN and CDR2 as SYDVKM. V was cut by 2 bases and J by 1 base, with 5 bases left in between. The CDR3 sequence: CASSLSWNTGELFF. As DNA, the CDR3 is TGTGCCAGCAGTTTAAGCTGGAACACCGGGGAGCTGTTTTTT.

The rearrangement joins TRBV20-1 to TRBJ2-3; D remains ambiguous. CDR1 DFQATT and CDR2 SNEGSKA come from the germline V gene (reference sequence). Trimming took off 6 bases at V and 10 bases at J, with 11 bases between the two ends. CDR3 size: 10 residues. CDR3 sequence: CSASLTAQYF. The CDR3 nucleotides read TGCAGTGCCTCACTTACCGCGCAGTATTTT.

The chain combines TRBV10-3 with TRBJ2-5, with unresolved D. The V end lost 8 bases, the J end lost 7 bases, and 14 bases lay between the germline ends. Germline values: CDR1 ENHRY, CDR2 SYGVKD. The CDR3 length is 12 residues. CDR3 sequence reads: CAIGPELGTQYF. DNA for the CDR3: TGTGCCATCGGGCCCGAGTTGGGGACCCAGTACTTC.

This clone was observed once. The chain recombines TRBV2 with TRBJ2-5; TRBD2 aligns across 8 bases. The CDR3 runs 14 residues. Trimming removed 6 bases from V and 5 bases from J; junction bases left unmatched: 8. Germline V gene data show CDR1 as SNHLY and CDR2 as FYNNEI. The CDR3 coding sequence is TGTGCCAGCAGACTAGCGGTCGAGGGGGAGACCCAGTACTTC. It codes for CASRLAVEGETQYF.

The chain employs TRBV15 and TRBJ2-7; 9 nucleotides agree with TRBD2. The CDR3 totals 14 residues. The trim removed 1 base at V and 4 bases at J, leaving 2 bases unmatched. Germline CDR1 LNHNV, CDR2 YYDKDF (reference sequence). CDR3 in amino acids: CATSRGGLAYEQYF. In DNA, the CDR3 is TGTGCCACCAGCAGAGGGGGACTAGCTTACGAGCAGTACTTC.

The gene calls are TRBV11-2 and TRBJ1-4, with D tentatively TRBD1 (5 bases). Germline V gene lookup returns CDR1 SGHAT and CDR2 FQNNGV. V lost 5 bases and J 6 bases, leaving 13 bases between the germline ends. The CDR3 is 14 residues long. For the CDR3, the DNA is TGTGCCAGCAGCCTGCGGGCGGGGGATGAAAAACTGTTTTTT. This codes for CASSLRAGDEKLFF.

The V and J genes are TRBV19 and TRBJ2-7, with D uncertain. Per the germline V gene, CDR1 is LNHDA and CDR2 is SQIVND (reference sequence). The CDR3 consists of 14 residues. Trimming pared 3 bases from V and 6 bases from J, leaving 15 bases between. DNA for the CDR3: TGTGCCAGTAGTATTGACCCCGTTGGGTTCGAGCAGTACTTC. Residues: CASSIDPVGFEQYF. The full variable domain, completed using reference TRBV19 and TRBJ2-7, is DGGITQSPKYLFRKEGQNVTLSCEQNLNHDAMYWYRQDPGQGLRLIYYSQIVNDFQKGDIAEGYSVSREKKESFPLTVTSAQKNPTAFYLCASSIDPVGFEQYFGPGTRLTVT.

This rearrangement joins TRBV6-5 to TRBJ2-1, with a weak D call TRBD1 (6 bases). Trimming cost V 11 bases and J 0 bases, with 14 bases left between them. The CDR3 has 14 residues. Germline CDR1 reads MNHEY; CDR2 reads SVGAGI. The CDR3 DNA reads as TGTGCCGGCACCCGGGACAACTCCTACAATGAGCAGTTCTTC. It encodes CAGTRDNSYNEQFF.

This chain joins TRBV19 and TRBJ2-6, with TRBD1 identical over 8 bases. CDR1 LNHDA and CDR2 SQIVND come from the germline V gene (reference sequence). With V trimmed by 7 bases and J by 0 bases, 5 bases remained unmatched. CDR3 length equals 16 residues. The CDR3 here is CASTGTGYSGANVLTF. The CDR3 DNA reads as TGTGCCAGTACCGGGACAGGCTACTCTGGGGCCAACGTCCTGACTTTC.

The chain carries TRBV7-3 and TRBJ2-1; unclear D gene. The length of the CDR3 is 14 residues. Trimming shortened V by 2 bases and J by 5 bases, and 10 bases separated the two germline ends. The germline gives CDR1 SGHTA, CDR2 FQGTGA. In DNA, the CDR3 is TGTGCCAGCAGCTTAGGGCAACTCCACAATGAGCAGTTCTTC. This codes for CASSLGQLHNEQFF. The variable domain in full, completed from reference TRBV7-3 and TRBJ2-1, reads GAGVSQTPSNKVTEKGKYVELRCDPISGHTALYWYRQSLGQGPEFLIYFQGTGAADDSGLPNDRFFAVRPEGSVSTLKIQRTERGDSAVYLCASSLGQLHNEQFFGPGTRLTVL.

The CDR3 is CASSQTLAVQGFVDEQYF. CDR3 DNA sequence: TGTGCCAGCAGCCAGACCCTTGCGGTACAGGGTTTCGTAGACGAGCAGTACTTC. This chain links TRBV3-1 (or the pseudogene TRBV3-2) with TRBJ2-7, with D possibly TRBD1 on 6 matching bases. V dropped 3 bases and J dropped 5 bases, with 26 bases sitting between them. The CDR3 is 18 residues long. Germline V CDR1 and CDR2: LGHDT, YNNKEL (reference sequence).